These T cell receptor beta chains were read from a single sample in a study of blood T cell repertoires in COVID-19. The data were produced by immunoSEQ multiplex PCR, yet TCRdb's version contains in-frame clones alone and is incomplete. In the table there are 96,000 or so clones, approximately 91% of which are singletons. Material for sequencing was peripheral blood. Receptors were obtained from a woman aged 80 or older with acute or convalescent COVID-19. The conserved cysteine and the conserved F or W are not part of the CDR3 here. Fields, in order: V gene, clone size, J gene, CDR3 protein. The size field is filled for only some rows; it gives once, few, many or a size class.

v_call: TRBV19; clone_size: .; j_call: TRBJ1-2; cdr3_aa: ASSRSGQGGDGYT
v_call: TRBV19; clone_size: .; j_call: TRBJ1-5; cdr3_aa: ASIPSRRGGNQPQH
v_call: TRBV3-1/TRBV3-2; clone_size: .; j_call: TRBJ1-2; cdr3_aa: ASSPQTGTGYT
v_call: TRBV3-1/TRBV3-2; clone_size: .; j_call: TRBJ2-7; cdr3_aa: ASSLRASVGQY
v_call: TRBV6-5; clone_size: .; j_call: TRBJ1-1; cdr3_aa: ASRTANTEAF
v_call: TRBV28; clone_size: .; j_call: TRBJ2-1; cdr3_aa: ASRGEVSPEQF
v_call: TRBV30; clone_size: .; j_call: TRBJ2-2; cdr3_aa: AWSRASGGRTGELF
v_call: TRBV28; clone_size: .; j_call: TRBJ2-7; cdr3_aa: ASTVLGEGPYEQY
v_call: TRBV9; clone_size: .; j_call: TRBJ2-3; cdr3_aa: ASSGQSTGLKDTQY
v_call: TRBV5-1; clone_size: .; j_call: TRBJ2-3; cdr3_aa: ASSLTSTGELDTQY
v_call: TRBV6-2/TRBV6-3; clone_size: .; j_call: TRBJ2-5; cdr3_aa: ASSPGQGPETQY
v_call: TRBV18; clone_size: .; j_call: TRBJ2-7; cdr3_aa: ASSSGANQYEQY
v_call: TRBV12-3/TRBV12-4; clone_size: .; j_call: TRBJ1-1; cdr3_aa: ASSPYQNTEAF
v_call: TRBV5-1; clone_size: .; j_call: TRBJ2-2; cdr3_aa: ASSSPDPSSGGETRNTGELF
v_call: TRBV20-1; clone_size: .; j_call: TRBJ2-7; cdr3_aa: SASPSGPSYEQY
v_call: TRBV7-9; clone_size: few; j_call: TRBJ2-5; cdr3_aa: ASSSSTGGQETQY
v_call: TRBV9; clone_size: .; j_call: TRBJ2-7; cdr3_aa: ASSSSGTSYSGSYEQY
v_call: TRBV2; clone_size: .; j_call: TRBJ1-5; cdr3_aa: ASKESRDTQPQH
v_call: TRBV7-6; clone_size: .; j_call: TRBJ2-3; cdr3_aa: ASSFAGSIDTQY
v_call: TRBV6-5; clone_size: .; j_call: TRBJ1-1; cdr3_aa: ASSYSRERGTEAF
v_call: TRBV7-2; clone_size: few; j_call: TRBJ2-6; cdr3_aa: ASSLWRSGTSGANVLT
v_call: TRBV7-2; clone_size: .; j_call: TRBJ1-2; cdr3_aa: ASSLAREGGYT
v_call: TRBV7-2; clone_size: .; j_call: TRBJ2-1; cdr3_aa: ASSLYGTSLNEQF
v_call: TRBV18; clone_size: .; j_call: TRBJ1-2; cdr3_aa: ASSPEQGAVYGYT
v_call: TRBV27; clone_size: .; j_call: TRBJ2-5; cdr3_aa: ASSRHLQGWETQY
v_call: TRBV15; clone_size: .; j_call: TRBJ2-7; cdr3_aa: ATSRVRTSYEQY
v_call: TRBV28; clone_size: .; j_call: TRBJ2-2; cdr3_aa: ASSYRLSGTYTGELF
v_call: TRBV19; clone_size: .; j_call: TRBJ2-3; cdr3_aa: ASSSSGGRTDTQY
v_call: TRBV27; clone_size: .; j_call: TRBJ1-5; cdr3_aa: ASSFLGTGVNQPQH
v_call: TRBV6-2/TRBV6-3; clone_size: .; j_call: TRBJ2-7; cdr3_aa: ASSMGRYEQY
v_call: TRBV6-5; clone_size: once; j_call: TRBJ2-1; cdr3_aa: ASKGGAQNNEQF
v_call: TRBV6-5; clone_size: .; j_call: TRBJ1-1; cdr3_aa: ASTPWTGVNTEAF
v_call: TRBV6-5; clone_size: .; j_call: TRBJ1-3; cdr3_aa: ASSMGGNTIY